This T cell receptor (beta chain) comes out of a study of response to subunit inactivated influenza vaccine. Notes on the study in general: Every seasonal influenza vaccination brings in few new T cells, the authors suggested.

The germline V gene has CDR1 LGHNA and CDR2 YNFKEQ. The CDR3 has 14 amino acids. Trimming took 0 bases from V and 3 from J, leaving 7 bases between them. In TCRdb, the RT-PCR reads were re-called with MiXCR into one record per CDR3 protein. The table records 600,000 to 850,000 distinct CDR3 sequences, around 15% of them present only once. This clonotype has just a few counts. Its specificity is not known. The sequencing here drew on PBMCs from blood, taken less than 15 days before vaccination. J is TRBJ2-3 and V is TRBV4-2; D uncertain. The clonotype was recovered from a man aged 50 to 60 who received an inactivated influenza vaccine. CDR3 nucleotide sequence: TGTGCCAGCAGCCAAGATTATGATACAGATACGCAGTATTTT. It codes for CASSQDYDTDTQYF.